A selection of T cell receptor beta chains follows, all from one sample in a study of response to subunit inactivated influenza vaccine. MiXCR, run by TCRdb on the RT-PCR reads, gives a single entry per CDR3 protein. Of 860,000 or so distinct CDR3 sequences in the sample, around 20% were seen once. Sequences were derived from PBMCs from blood, sampled 5 days after vaccination. The origin of the receptors is a man aged 50 to 60 who received an inactivated influenza vaccine. Each CDR3 is given with its conserved first and last residue. A D gene is named only where the DNA matches it firmly. Some rows mark clone size as missing; the rest say once, few, many or name a class of expanded clone.

length: 14
J: TRBJ2-2
D: -
V: TRBV24-1
size: -
CDR3: CATGGLTSTGELFF
DNA: TGTGCCACCGGTGGACTAACGAGCACCGGGGAGCTGTTTTTT

length: 15
J: TRBJ2-2
D: -
V: TRBV7-9
size: -
CDR3: CASSPTRTITGELFF
DNA: TGTGCCAGCAGCCCTACTCGGACAATCACCGGGGAGCTGTTTTTT

length: 17
J: TRBJ2-5
D: TRBD2
V: TRBV7-8
size: -
CDR3: CASSPSLAGEVQETQYF
DNA: TGTGCCAGCAGCCCCTCTCTAGCGGGAGAGGTCCAAGAGACCCAGTACTTC

length: 16
J: TRBJ2-3
D: -
V: TRBV29-1
size: -
CDR3: CSVDGASGRSTDTQYF
DNA: TGCAGCGTTGATGGCGCCTCTGGTCGCAGCACAGATACGCAGTATTTT

length: 14
J: TRBJ1-5
D: -
V: TRBV6-1
size: few
CDR3: CASNRESPNQPQHF
DNA: TGTGCCAGCAACCGAGAGAGTCCCAATCAGCCCCAGCATTTT

length: 17
J: TRBJ2-1
D: TRBD2
V: TRBV6-5
size: -
CDR3: CASSYSSSGSSYNEQFF
DNA: TGTGCCAGCAGTTACTCGTCTAGCGGGAGCTCCTACAATGAGCAGTTCTTC

length: 16
J: TRBJ2-7
D: -
V: TRBV7-6
size: -
CDR3: CASSRQPGRLAYEQYF
DNA: TGTGCCAGCAGCCGACAGCCTGGACGCTTGGCATACGAGCAGTACTTC

length: 13
J: TRBJ2-7
D: -
V: TRBV28
size: many
CDR3: CASSLGWEYEQYF
DNA: TGTGCCAGCAGTTTAGGTTGGGAGTACGAGCAGTACTTC

length: 15
J: TRBJ2-7
D: -
V: TRBV6-1
size: -
CDR3: CASSIGHGGGTEQYF
DNA: TGTGCGAGCAGCATAGGTCACGGGGGAGGAACAGAGCAGTACTTC

length: 14
J: TRBJ1-6
D: -
V: TRBV6-1
size: few
CDR3: CASSEAGRASSLHF
DNA: TGTGCCAGCAGTGAAGCTGGCCGGGCCTCCTCCCTCCACTTT

length: 15
J: TRBJ2-1
D: TRBD2
V: TRBV9
size: few
CDR3: CASSLWGGGYAEQFF
DNA: TGTGCCAGCAGCCTATGGGGGGGTGGCTATGCTGAGCAGTTCTTC

length: 13
J: TRBJ2-5
D: -
V: TRBV6-5
size: many
CDR3: CASSWTVQETQYF
DNA: TGCGCCAGCAGCTGGACGGTTCAAGAGACCCAGTACTTC

length: 16
J: TRBJ2-3
D: TRBD2
V: TRBV12-3/TRBV12-4
size: few
CDR3: CASHDGGGSHTDTQYF
DNA: TGTGCCAGCCACGATGGGGGGGGGTCCCACACAGATACGCAGTATTTT

length: 18
J: TRBJ2-2
D: TRBD2
V: TRBV7-6
size: once
CDR3: CASSLASSGGAHTGELFF
DNA: TGTGCCAGCAGTCTAGCGTCTAGCGGGGGGGCGCACACCGGGGAGCTGTTTTTT

length: 15
J: TRBJ2-1
D: -
V: TRBV28
size: few
CDR3: CASSLLAEGGNEQFF
DNA: TGTGCCAGCAGTCTCCTAGCGGAGGGGGGCAATGAGCAGTTCTTC

length: 15
J: TRBJ2-2
D: -
V: TRBV12-3/TRBV12-4
size: many
CDR3: CASLLGQANTGELFF
DNA: TGTGCCAGCCTCCTCGGGCAGGCGAACACCGGGGAGCTGTTTTTT

length: 14
J: TRBJ2-2
D: -
V: TRBV19
size: -
CDR3: CASTATKNTGELFF
DNA: TGTGCCAGTACCGCAACTAAGAACACCGGGGAGCTGTTTTTT

length: 14
J: TRBJ2-2
D: TRBD1
V: TRBV20-1
size: -
CDR3: CSARRTGVTGELFF
DNA: TGCAGTGCTAGGAGAACAGGGGTTACCGGGGAGCTGTTTTTT

length: 17
J: TRBJ2-2
D: -
V: TRBV6-5
size: many
CDR3: CASSYSISTTNTGELFF
DNA: TGTGCCAGCAGTTACTCGATCTCGACAACTAACACCGGGGAGCTGTTTTTT

length: 15
J: TRBJ1-4
D: -
V: TRBV7-9
size: few
CDR3: CASSLGGTGIEKLFF
DNA: TGTGCCAGCAGCTTAGGGGGTACAGGGATTGAAAAACTGTTTTTT

length: 15
J: TRBJ1-1
D: -
V: TRBV7-8
size: -
CDR3: CASSPVWGTNTEAFF
DNA: TGTGCCAGCAGCCCCGTGTGGGGAACGAACACTGAAGCTTTCTTT

length: 17
J: TRBJ2-5
D: TRBD1
V: TRBV7-2
size: few
CDR3: CASSLALAGGRQETQYF
DNA: TGTGCCAGCAGCTTAGCGCTGGCAGGGGGACGACAAGAGACCCAGTACTTC

length: 16
J: TRBJ2-3
D: TRBD1
V: TRBV20-1
size: few
CDR3: CSADDFDRGSTDTQYF
DNA: TGCAGTGCCGATGATTTCGACAGGGGGAGCACAGATACGCAGTATTTT

length: 19
J: TRBJ2-1
D: TRBD2
V: TRBV11-2
size: few
CDR3: CASSRDVAGGSSSYNEQFF
DNA: TGTGCCAGCAGTCGTGATGTAGCGGGAGGGTCTAGCTCCTACAATGAGCAGTTCTTC

length: 14
J: TRBJ1-1
D: -
V: TRBV7-8
size: many
CDR3: CASSRRGEYTEAFF
DNA: TGTGCCAGCAGCCGCCGGGGGGAGTACACTGAAGCTTTCTTT

length: 15
J: TRBJ2-2
D: -
V: TRBV4-3
size: -
CDR3: CASSQDSWYTGELFF
DNA: TGCGCCAGCAGCCAAGACAGTTGGTATACCGGGGAGCTGTTTTTT

length: 17
J: TRBJ2-2
D: -
V: TRBV30
size: once
CDR3: CAWSRRLRRKGTGELFF
DNA: TGTGCCTGGAGTCGCCGACTCCGACGGAAGGGCACCGGGGAGCTGTTTTTT

length: 11
J: TRBJ2-7
D: -
V: TRBV27
size: once
CDR3: CASTLDYEQYF
DNA: TGTGCCAGCACCCTGGACTACGAGCAGTACTTC

length: 15
J: TRBJ2-1
D: TRBD2
V: TRBV5-1
size: few
CDR3: CASSLLGLASNEQFF
DNA: TGCGCCAGCAGCTTGTTGGGACTAGCGTCCAATGAGCAGTTCTTC

length: 14
J: TRBJ1-1
D: -
V: TRBV4-3
size: -
CDR3: CASSQEGGSLVAFF
DNA: TGCGCCAGCAGCCAAGAGGGAGGGTCTCTCGTGGCTTTCTTT

length: 16
J: TRBJ1-5
D: -
V: TRBV5-6
size: many
CDR3: CASSLAASNSNQPQHF
DNA: TGTGCCAGCAGCTTGGCCGCCAGCAATAGCAATCAGCCCCAGCATTTT

length: 13
J: TRBJ2-7
D: -
V: TRBV20-1
size: -
CDR3: CSAGRRGTYEQYF
DNA: TGCAGTGCTGGGAGGCGGGGTACCTACGAGCAGTACTTC

length: 13
J: TRBJ2-2
D: -
V: TRBV24-1
size: -
CDR3: CATSGVGSGELFF
DNA: TGTGCCACCAGTGGAGTAGGGTCGGGGGAGCTGTTTTTT

length: 14
J: TRBJ1-2
D: -
V: TRBV4-1
size: few
CDR3: CASSQPGRGNGYTF
DNA: TGCGCCAGCAGCCAACCCGGACGGGGGAATGGCTACACCTTC

length: 14
J: TRBJ2-1
D: -
V: TRBV2
size: few
CDR3: CASRTSGTYNEQFF
DNA: TGTGCCAGCAGGACGAGCGGAACCTACAATGAGCAGTTCTTC

length: 16
J: TRBJ2-4
D: -
V: TRBV7-8
size: few
CDR3: CASSLEDSQAKNIQYF
DNA: TGTGCCAGCAGCTTAGAGGACAGTCAAGCCAAAAACATTCAGTACTTC

length: 14
J: TRBJ2-7
D: TRBD2
V: TRBV7-2
size: few
CDR3: CASSLVREGYEQYF
DNA: TGTGCCAGCAGCTTAGTGCGGGAGGGCTACGAGCAGTACTTC

length: 11
J: TRBJ1-2
D: -
V: TRBV6-2/TRBV6-3
size: -
CDR3: CASSYPDGNTF
DNA: TGTGCCAGCAGTTACCCGGATGGCAACACCTTC

length: 12
J: TRBJ1-1
D: -
V: TRBV12-3/TRBV12-4
size: few
CDR3: CASSPSWTEAFF
DNA: TGTGCCAGCAGTCCTAGTTGGACTGAAGCTTTCTTT

length: 14
J: TRBJ2-7
D: -
V: TRBV20-1
size: -
CDR3: CSADGQRETYEQYF
DNA: TGCAGTGCTGATGGGCAAAGGGAGACCTACGAGCAGTACTTC

length: 16
J: TRBJ2-1
D: -
V: TRBV11-2
size: few
CDR3: CASSLIAAIAYNEQFF
DNA: TGTGCCAGCAGCTTAATAGCGGCTATAGCCTACAATGAGCAGTTCTTC

length: 16
J: TRBJ1-6
D: TRBD1
V: TRBV12-3/TRBV12-4
size: many
CDR3: CASSLGGQGVSSPLHF
DNA: TGTGCCAGCAGTTTAGGGGGACAGGGTGTAAGTTCACCCCTCCACTTT

length: 17
J: TRBJ2-4
D: -
V: TRBV27
size: -
CDR3: CASSPANGALAKNIQYF
DNA: TGTGCCAGCAGCCCCGCCAACGGGGCCCTAGCCAAAAACATTCAGTACTTC

length: 13
J: TRBJ2-1
D: -
V: TRBV5-1
size: -
CDR3: CASSLALHNEQFF
DNA: TGCGCCAGCAGCTTGGCCTTGCACAATGAGCAGTTCTTC

length: 13
J: TRBJ2-7
D: TRBD2
V: TRBV12-3/TRBV12-4
size: few
CDR3: CASRELAGEEQYF
DNA: TGTGCCAGCAGGGAACTAGCGGGAGAAGAGCAGTACTTC

length: 16
J: TRBJ2-1
D: TRBD2
V: TRBV7-9
size: few
CDR3: CASSLEGTRSGGEQFF
DNA: TGTGCCAGCAGTTTAGAGGGGACTAGATCAGGCGGTGAGCAGTTCTTC

length: 12
J: TRBJ2-3
D: -
V: TRBV20-1
size: few
CDR3: CSADAVKDTQYF
DNA: TGCAGTGCTGACGCGGTAAAAGATACGCAGTATTTT

length: 15
J: TRBJ2-3
D: TRBD1
V: TRBV28
size: -
CDR3: CASSLSGTGANTQYF
DNA: TGTGCCAGCAGTCTATCCGGGACAGGGGCGAATACGCAGTATTTT

length: 15
J: TRBJ2-1
D: TRBD1
V: TRBV5-8
size: -
CDR3: CASSARDRGLDEQFF
DNA: TGTGCCAGCAGCGCACGGGACAGGGGCCTAGATGAGCAGTTCTTC

length: 15
J: TRBJ2-2
D: -
V: TRBV6-1
size: -
CDR3: CASSPEPGSTGELFF
DNA: TGTGCCAGCAGTCCAGAGCCTGGGAGCACCGGGGAGCTGTTTTTT

length: 16
J: TRBJ2-2
D: TRBD2
V: TRBV6-5
size: -
CDR3: CASSYSVGRDTGELFF
DNA: TGTGCCAGCAGTTACTCGGTCGGGAGGGACACCGGGGAGCTGTTTTTT

length: 12
J: TRBJ2-1
D: -
V: TRBV12-3/TRBV12-4
size: many
CDR3: CASSRNYNEQFF
DNA: TGTGCCAGCAGTCGAAACTACAATGAGCAGTTCTTC

length: 11
J: TRBJ2-7
D: -
V: TRBV20-1
size: few
CDR3: CSALLIHEQYF
DNA: TGCAGTGCCCTTCTAATCCACGAGCAGTACTTC

length: 14
J: TRBJ1-6
D: TRBD1
V: TRBV7-9
size: few
CDR3: CASSSGTGLVPLHF
DNA: TGTGCCAGCAGCTCCGGGACAGGGCTTGTTCCCCTCCACTTT

length: 15
J: TRBJ2-3
D: TRBD2
V: TRBV24-1
size: -
CDR3: CATSDWSGSSDTQYF
DNA: TGTGCCACCAGTGATTGGAGCGGGAGTTCAGATACGCAGTATTTT

length: 14
J: TRBJ1-5
D: -
V: TRBV5-1
size: -
CDR3: CASSSGQPGQPQHF
DNA: TGCGCCAGCAGCAGTGGACAGCCCGGCCAGCCCCAGCATTTT

length: 16
J: TRBJ2-5
D: TRBD1
V: TRBV2
size: few
CDR3: CASSEDDRGWGETQYF
DNA: TGTGCCAGCAGTGAGGACGACAGGGGTTGGGGAGAGACCCAGTACTTC